This TCR beta chain was retrieved from a study of blood T cell repertoires in COVID-19. Enrolled through a virtual design, the participants were between 18 and 89 years of age and came from under 25 US areas. Cohort placement rested on clinical history that participants reported themselves. Recovered Cohort 3 donors showed two negative PCRs, clearance, or symptom resolution. The CDR3 runs to 13 residues. Germline V gives CDR1 LNHDA, CDR2 SQIVND (reference sequence). Trimming stripped 5 bases from V and 4 bases from J, with 11 bases between. Some clones are missing from TCRdb's copy, which holds only in-frame ones; the method was immunoSEQ multiplex PCR. Of hundreds of thousands of clones in the sample, more than 80% are singletons; the top ten hold 1.1%.

The sequencing sample was made of PBMCs or T cells enriched from blood (not recorded which). This sequence joins TRBV19 and TRBJ1-1; D unclear. This receptor was taken from a man aged 30 to 45 who had recovered from COVID-19. CDR3: CASSLTSVTEAFF. The CDR3 bases are TGTGCCAGTAGTCTTACCTCGGTCACTGAAGCTTTCTTT.